The rows below give T cell receptor beta chains drawn from one sample of a study of OX40 agonist ivuxolimab in advanced cancers. The repertoire was sequenced with immunoSEQ multiplex PCR; TCRdb's copy has only in-frame clones and lacks some. Found here are around 51,000 clones, roughly 90% of them singletons; the top ten hold around 3.5%. The starting material was CD4+ or CD8+ T cells sorted from blood, obtained in a trial of the OX40 agonist ivuxolimab. Receptor source: an adult with an advanced solid tumor such as melanoma, head and neck, liver or kidney cancer. Each CDR3 is given without its conserved first and last residue. Size values are once, few and many counts, or a class for expanded clones, and some rows have none.

V gene: TRBV5-6
CDR3 length: 10
J gene: TRBJ2-5
clone size: .
CDR3 protein: ASSLRVETQY

V gene: TRBV10-3
CDR3 length: 12
J gene: TRBJ1-3
clone size: .
CDR3 protein: AISPEYSGNTIY

V gene: TRBV4-1
CDR3 length: 11
J gene: TRBJ1-2
clone size: .
CDR3 protein: ASSLDPGPDIF

V gene: TRBV7-3
CDR3 length: 13
J gene: TRBJ1-1
clone size: .
CDR3 protein: ASSYQGAGRTEAF

V gene: TRBV2
CDR3 length: 12
J gene: TRBJ2-4
clone size: .
CDR3 protein: ASTLEAQGNIQY

V gene: TRBV9
CDR3 length: 12
J gene: TRBJ1-4
clone size: .
CDR3 protein: ASSAGSTNEKLF

V gene: TRBV15
CDR3 length: 14
J gene: TRBJ1-6
clone size: .
CDR3 protein: ATSRGTDRGNSPLH

V gene: TRBV7-3
CDR3 length: 13
J gene: TRBJ2-1
clone size: once
CDR3 protein: ASSSPGGTSGGQF

V gene: TRBV5-1
CDR3 length: 13
J gene: TRBJ1-1
clone size: .
CDR3 protein: ASSLARETSPEAF

V gene: TRBV6-6
CDR3 length: 14
J gene: TRBJ2-1
clone size: .
CDR3 protein: ASSYGTGTLGNEQF

V gene: TRBV6-1
CDR3 length: 9
J gene: TRBJ2-7
clone size: .
CDR3 protein: ASSESKSLY

V gene: TRBV29-1
CDR3 length: 16
J gene: TRBJ2-1
clone size: .
CDR3 protein: SAEGELAGGSRYNEQF

V gene: TRBV6-1
CDR3 length: 16
J gene: TRBJ1-5
clone size: .
CDR3 protein: ASSDYSRGANSNQPQH

V gene: TRBV18
CDR3 length: 9
J gene: TRBJ1-1
clone size: .
CDR3 protein: ASSPGAEAF

V gene: TRBV5-4
CDR3 length: 13
J gene: TRBJ1-3
clone size: .
CDR3 protein: ASSLGTDSGNTIY

V gene: TRBV6-5
CDR3 length: 11
J gene: TRBJ1-1
clone size: .
CDR3 protein: ASSSTKYPEAF

V gene: TRBV19
CDR3 length: 12
J gene: TRBJ1-5
clone size: .
CDR3 protein: ASSRGPGNQPQH

V gene: TRBV5-1
CDR3 length: 18
J gene: TRBJ2-2
clone size: .
CDR3 protein: ASSSSRDRGRNNNTGELF

V gene: TRBV27
CDR3 length: 13
J gene: TRBJ1-6
clone size: .
CDR3 protein: ASSPGTVASGPLH

V gene: TRBV19
CDR3 length: 10
J gene: TRBJ1-5
clone size: .
CDR3 protein: ASSGYNQPQH

V gene: TRBV4-1
CDR3 length: 12
J gene: TRBJ2-7
clone size: .
CDR3 protein: ASSQPWGAYEQY

V gene: TRBV7-8
CDR3 length: 14
J gene: TRBJ2-3
clone size: .
CDR3 protein: ASSADRGRVTDTQY

V gene: TRBV7-7
CDR3 length: 13
J gene: TRBJ2-2
clone size: .
CDR3 protein: ASSPLAGGTGELF

V gene: TRBV11-1
CDR3 length: 12
J gene: TRBJ2-1
clone size: .
CDR3 protein: ASSQNAIYNEQF

V gene: TRBV29-1
CDR3 length: 12
J gene: TRBJ2-1
clone size: .
CDR3 protein: SAGQGGAYNEQF

V gene: TRBV10-1
CDR3 length: 16
J gene: TRBJ2-3
clone size: .
CDR3 protein: ASSRLGLAGGPGDTQY

V gene: TRBV7-9
CDR3 length: 12
J gene: TRBJ1-2
clone size: .
CDR3 protein: ASSFETGGYGYT

V gene: TRBV6-1
CDR3 length: 11
J gene: TRBJ2-7
clone size: .
CDR3 protein: ASGPAFSYEQY